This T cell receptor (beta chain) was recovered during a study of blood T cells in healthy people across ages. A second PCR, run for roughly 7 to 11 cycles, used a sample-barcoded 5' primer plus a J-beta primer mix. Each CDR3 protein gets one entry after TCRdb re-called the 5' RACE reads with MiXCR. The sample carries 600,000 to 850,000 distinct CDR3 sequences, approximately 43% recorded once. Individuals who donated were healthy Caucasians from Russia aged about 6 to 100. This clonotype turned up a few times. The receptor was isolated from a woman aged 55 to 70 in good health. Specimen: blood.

The CDR3: CASSKSRRRDTQYF. The CDR3, as DNA: TGTGCCAGCAGCAAAAGTCGGAGGCGAGATACGCAGTATTTT. This chain connects TRBV21-1 to TRBJ2-3; the DNA was not used to check the table's D call, TRBD2. TRBV21-1 is listed as a pseudogene. The CDR3 is made up of 14 amino acids.